This T cell receptor (beta chain) was identified during a study of T cell clonality in common variable immunodeficiency. The protocol was immunoSEQ multiplex PCR, while the TCRdb copy is restricted to in-frame clones and leaves out a portion. This repertoire holds 35,000 or so clones, and none appear only once. A few counts support this clone. The antigen remains unidentified. One junction end does not reproduce the germline sequence, and a read error may be involved. Donors gave roughly 5 to 8 ml heparinized peripheral whole blood. Study-level findings and limits: CVID subjects shared fewer TCRbeta clones than healthy controls did. Links between repertoire features and CVID complications were heterogeneity-limited.

Sequencing was performed on peripheral blood mononuclear cells. The origin of this receptor is a person aged 18-69 years in good health.

The DNA read from the CDR3 is TGTGCTAGCAGCCCCAATCTAGCGCGAGCCTACGAG. This translates into CASSPNLARAYE. Given in full, the CDR3 is CASSPNLARAYEQYF. The J gene is TRBJ2-7, the V gene TRBV7-7, with D possibly matching TRBD2 (6 bases). Read coverage stops 3 residues before the CDR3 terminus; the germline J gene supplies the remainder. CDR1 and CDR2 (germline): SSHAT, FNYEAQ (reference sequence). The CDR3 covers 15 residues. The whole variable domain, remainder taken from reference TRBV7-7 and TRBJ2-7, is GAGVSQSPRYKVTKRGQDVTLRCDPISSHATLYWYQQALGQGPEFLTYFNYEAQPDKSGLPSDRFSAERPEGSISTLTIQRTEQRDSAMYRCASSPNLARAYEQYFGPGTRLTVT.